This is a list of T cell receptor beta chains from one sample in a study of T cell responses to AZD1222 COVID-19 vaccine. Assay used: immunoSEQ multiplex PCR; TCRdb lists only in-frame clones, some missing. This table has under 150,000 clones, 75% to 85% appearing once. This specimen consisted of peripheral blood, obtained 28 days after the second dose of the MenACWY control vaccine. The receptors stem from an adult who received the MenACWY meningococcal vaccine as a control. CDR3s include the opening cysteine and the closing phenylalanine or tryptophan. D genes are given only for firm matches. The size of a clone is reported for some rows only, either as once, few or many, or as a class for expanded clones.

V	D	J	size	CDR3	DNA
TRBV15	TRBD1	TRBJ2-1	-	CASGQGLGEQFF	TGTGCCAGCGGACAGGGGCTAGGGGAGCAGTTCTTC
TRBV10-3	TRBD1	TRBJ2-7	-	CAISGTGNNEQYF	TGTGCCATCAGCGGGACAGGGAACAACGAGCAGTACTTC
TRBV7-8	TRBD2	TRBJ2-1	once	CASSPGLAGDADEQFF	TGTGCCAGCAGCCCGGGACTAGCGGGGGACGCGGATGAGCAGTTCTTC
TRBV4-3	TRBD1	TRBJ1-1	once	CASSQEWAGGSTEAFF	TGCGCCAGCAGCCAAGAATGGGCAGGGGGGTCCACTGAAGCTTTCTTT
TRBV19	-	TRBJ2-5	-	CASSWGTGQETQYF	TGTGCCAGTAGTTGGGGAACGGGCCAAGAGACCCAGTACTTC
TRBV14	-	TRBJ2-3	-	CASSPGRGRTYTDTQYF	TGTGCCAGCAGCCCTGGGAGGGGGAGGACATACACAGATACGCAGTATTTT
TRBV9	TRBD1	TRBJ1-2	once	CASSVNVKLGGQDPSNYGYTF	TGTGCCAGCAGCGTAAACGTAAAGCTCGGGGGACAGGACCCCTCTAACTATGGCTACACCTTC
TRBV29-1	TRBD2	TRBJ2-7	-	CSVEGLAGGNYYEQYF	TGCAGCGTTGAAGGGCTAGCGGGAGGGAACTACTACGAGCAGTACTTC
TRBV3-1/TRBV3-2	TRBD1	TRBJ1-4	once	CASSPGTGEGKLFF	TGTGCCAGCAGCCCCGGGACAGGGGAGGGAAAACTGTTTTTT
TRBV28	-	TRBJ2-1	once	CASSFGQGPYNEQFF	TGTGCCAGCAGTTTTGGTCAGGGACCGTACAATGAGCAGTTCTTC
TRBV19	-	TRBJ1-2	-	CASSRGASGGYTF	TGTGCCAGTAGTAGGGGGGCGAGCGGCGGCTACACCTTC
TRBV6-1	-	TRBJ1-1	-	CASSEDGGVRTEAFF	TGTGCCAGCAGTGAAGATGGGGGCGTACGCACTGAAGCTTTCTTT
TRBV28	TRBD1	TRBJ1-2	few	CASIDRGSLYGYTF	TGTGCCAGTATTGACAGGGGATCCCTCTATGGCTACACCTTC
TRBV27	-	TRBJ2-1	once	CASSWDASSYNEQFF	TGTGCCAGCAGTTGGGACGCCAGCTCCTACAATGAGCAGTTCTTC
TRBV4-1	-	TRBJ1-2	-	CASSSIGRGKFNYGYTF	TGCGCCAGCAGCTCGATTGGCCGGGGTAAATTTAACTATGGCTACACCTTC
TRBV6-5	-	TRBJ1-3	-	CASSWGAGNTIYF	TGTGCCAGCAGTTGGGGGGCTGGAAACACCATATATTTT
TRBV6-5	-	TRBJ1-5	-	CASSNTQPQHF	TGTGCCAGCAGTAACACTCAGCCCCAGCATTTT
TRBV27	TRBD1	TRBJ1-2	-	CASSFAPGQGGFNYGYTF	TGTGCCAGCAGTTTCGCACCGGGACAGGGCGGTTTTAACTATGGCTACACCTTC
TRBV19	-	TRBJ1-5	-	CVTGGAGQPQHF	TGTGTCACTGGGGGCGCGGGGCAGCCCCAGCATTTT
TRBV29-1	-	TRBJ1-2	-	CSVVGAANYGYTF	TGCAGCGTTGTCGGGGCAGCTAACTATGGCTACACCTTC
TRBV7-9	-	TRBJ1-4	few	CASSLAGVRGEKLFF	TGTGCCAGCAGCTTAGCGGGGGTCAGGGGTGAAAAACTGTTTTTT
TRBV24-1	-	TRBJ2-7	-	CATSDSYEQYF	TGTGCCACCAGTGATTCCTACGAGCAGTACTTC
TRBV6-4	TRBD2	TRBJ2-5	-	CASSDFRAGGEETQYF	TGTGCCAGCAGTGATTTCCGAGCGGGAGGCGAGGAGACCCAGTACTTC
TRBV7-2	TRBD1	TRBJ2-1	-	CASSLVGQGAVEQFF	TGTGCCAGCAGCTTAGTGGGACAGGGGGCCGTTGAGCAGTTCTTC
TRBV18	TRBD1	TRBJ1-3	-	CASSPPDRGGNTIYF	TGTGCCAGCTCACCACCGGACAGGGGCGGAAACACCATATATTTT
TRBV5-6	-	TRBJ2-4	-	CASSLSGGGNIQYF	TGTGCCAGCAGCTTGTCTGGGGGCGGGAACATTCAGTACTTC
TRBV4-1	TRBD1	TRBJ1-1	few	CASSHLGQGNTEAFF	TGCGCCAGCAGCCACCTGGGACAGGGGAACACTGAAGCTTTCTTT
TRBV7-3	TRBD1	TRBJ2-3	-	CASSPPGTGSGDTQYF	TGTGCCAGCAGCCCCCCGGGGACAGGGTCGGGAGATACGCAGTATTTT
TRBV5-1	-	TRBJ1-3	-	CASSDKSSGNTIYF	TGCGCCAGCAGCGACAAGAGCTCTGGAAACACCATATATTTT
TRBV9	-	TRBJ1-5	-	CASSATGSNQPQHF	TGTGCCAGCAGCGCCACAGGGAGCAATCAGCCCCAGCATTTT
TRBV4-1	-	TRBJ1-6	once	CASSPGVQGRSPLHF	TGCGCCAGCAGCCCGGGGGTACAGGGACGATCACCCCTCCACTTT
TRBV12-3/TRBV12-4	-	TRBJ2-2	-	CASLPANTGELFF	TGTGCCAGCCTCCCAGCGAACACCGGGGAGCTGTTTTTT
TRBV3-1/TRBV3-2	-	TRBJ2-5	-	CASSQDMSGQETQYF	TGTGCCAGCAGCCAAGATATGTCAGGACAAGAGACCCAGTACTTC
TRBV5-1	-	TRBJ1-1	-	CASSLGRENTEAFF	TGCGCCAGCAGCTTGGGCAGGGAGAACACTGAAGCTTTCTTT
TRBV5-1	TRBD2	TRBJ2-2	-	CASSLGGGLTGELFF	TGCGCCAGCAGCTTGGGCGGGGGGCTGACCGGGGAGCTGTTTTTT
TRBV5-1	-	TRBJ1-1	-	CASSLYWARADTEAFF	TGCGCCAGCAGCTTGTACTGGGCCCGGGCGGACACTGAAGCTTTCTTT
TRBV7-2	TRBD2	TRBJ2-7	-	CASSLSGLDSYEQYF	TGTGCCAGCAGCTTATCTGGACTAGACTCCTACGAGCAGTACTTC
TRBV12-5	TRBD2	TRBJ2-1	-	CASGGTSGRGVGNEQFF	TGTGCTAGCGGCGGGACTAGCGGGAGAGGGGTGGGCAATGAGCAGTTCTTC
TRBV7-7	-	TRBJ2-2	-	CASSSYRVGPNPGELFF	TGTGCCAGCAGCTCCTACAGGGTTGGTCCGAATCCCGGGGAGCTGTTTTTT
TRBV6-5	-	TRBJ2-2	-	CASSYQGTGSGELFF	TGTGCCAGCAGTTACCAAGGGACTGGATCCGGGGAGCTGTTTTTT
TRBV7-2	-	TRBJ1-3	-	CASLLAGGNTIYF	TGTGCCAGCCTCCTCGCGGGAGGAAACACCATATATTTT
TRBV9	-	TRBJ1-2	-	CASSDQASYGYTF	TGTGCCAGCAGTGACCAGGCATCCTATGGCTACACCTTC
TRBV5-4	TRBD1	TRBJ1-6	-	CASSRRTGGNNSPLHF	TGTGCCAGCAGTCGTAGGACAGGGGGAAATAATTCACCCCTCCACTTT
TRBV24-1	TRBD1	TRBJ1-2	-	CATSDSGTGYGYTF	TGTGCCACCAGTGATTCCGGGACAGGCTATGGCTACACCTTC
TRBV7-6	-	TRBJ2-5	-	CASTPNAGAGETQYF	TGTGCCAGCACCCCCAATGCAGGGGCGGGGGAGACCCAGTACTTC
TRBV6-5	-	TRBJ2-2	once	CASSYNSRAGELFF	TGTGCCAGCAGTTACAATAGTAGGGCCGGGGAGCTGTTTTTT
TRBV5-1	-	TRBJ1-4	-	CASSSSAGSEKLFF	TGCGCCAGCAGCTCCTCAGCCGGGAGTGAAAAACTGTTTTTT
TRBV6-2/TRBV6-3	-	TRBJ2-5	-	CASSPLRLESQETQYF	TGTGCCAGCAGCCCCCTTAGACTAGAAAGCCAAGAGACCCAGTACTTC
TRBV27	TRBD1	TRBJ1-4	-	CASSPRQGWREEKLFF	TGTGCCAGCAGTCCCCGACAGGGGTGGCGTGAAGAAAAACTGTTTTTT
TRBV10-3	TRBD1	TRBJ1-1	-	CAISVQGAGNTEAFF	TGTGCCATCAGTGTACAGGGGGCGGGAAACACTGAAGCTTTCTTT